The T cell receptor (beta chain) under discussion was sequenced for a study of blood T cells in healthy people across ages. General observations from the study: With age, beta diversity per million T cells declined roughly linearly, significantly by approximately 40.

Combining a sample-barcoded 5' primer with a J-beta primer mix, a second PCR ran for roughly 6 to 12 cycles. TCRdb reanalysed the 5' RACE reads using MiXCR and keeps one entry per CDR3 protein. This repertoire shows about 830,000 distinct CDR3 sequences, roughly 60% found once; its top ten account for around 22%. Trimming shortened V by 1 base and J by 2 bases, and 9 bases separated the two germline ends. Germline V lookup: CDR1 SGHTA, CDR2 FQGNSA. The CDR3 has 15 amino acids. Regarding this clonotype: The antigen remains unidentified.

Sequencing used blood. The V call is TRBV7-2, the J call TRBJ2-1; D is perhaps TRBD1 (6 bases). This TCR derives from a young man in good health. The CDR3 here is CASSLGQAPYNEQFF. For the CDR3, the DNA is TGTGCCAGCAGCTTAGGACAGGCCCCCTACAATGAGCAGTTCTTC.